These 3 T cell receptor beta chains were all obtained from the same sample, sequenced in a study of cytomegalovirus exposure and HLA in healthy donors. In the PCR, 60 Vbeta and 13 Jbeta primers were used. Some clones are missing from TCRdb's copy, which holds only in-frame ones; the method was immunoSEQ multiplex PCR. The sample yields 150,000 to 160,000 clones, 80% seen once. Sequencing used PBMCs. These receptors all stem from a woman aged 40 to 50 in good health and CMV-seropositive.

The chain carries TRBV2 and TRBJ2-7, with D uncertain. V lost 2 bases, J lost 2 bases, and 4 bases lay in between. Looked up from germline, CDR1 is SNHLY and CDR2 is FYNNEI. The CDR3 is made up of 12 amino acids. The CDR3 reads CASSEYTYEQYF. Here the CDR3 DNA reads TGTGCCAGCAGTGAATATACCTACGAGCAGTACTTC.

This clone was counted a single time. The V and J genes are TRBV19 and TRBJ2-2; a weak D match, TRBD1 (5 bases). The CDR3 length is 15 residues. Germline V gene data show CDR1 as LNHDA and CDR2 as SQIVND (reference sequence). Trimming took 5 bases from V and 2 from J, leaving 12 bases between them. CDR3 residues: CASSVDRINTGELFF. DNA for the CDR3: TGTGCCAGTAGTGTCGACAGAATAAACACCGGGGAGCTGTTTTTT.

V gene TRBV6-1 combines with J gene TRBJ2-7, with TRBD2 identical over 14 bases. The length of the CDR3 is 14 residues. The V gene end was trimmed by 11 bases and the J gene end by 0 bases; junction bases not matched to a gene: 3. Germline lookup yields CDR1 MNHNS and CDR2 SASEGT. CDR3 sequence reads: CAGGTSGSSYEQYF. The CDR3 region has the DNA TGTGCCGGGGGGACTAGCGGGAGCTCCTACGAGCAGTACTTC.